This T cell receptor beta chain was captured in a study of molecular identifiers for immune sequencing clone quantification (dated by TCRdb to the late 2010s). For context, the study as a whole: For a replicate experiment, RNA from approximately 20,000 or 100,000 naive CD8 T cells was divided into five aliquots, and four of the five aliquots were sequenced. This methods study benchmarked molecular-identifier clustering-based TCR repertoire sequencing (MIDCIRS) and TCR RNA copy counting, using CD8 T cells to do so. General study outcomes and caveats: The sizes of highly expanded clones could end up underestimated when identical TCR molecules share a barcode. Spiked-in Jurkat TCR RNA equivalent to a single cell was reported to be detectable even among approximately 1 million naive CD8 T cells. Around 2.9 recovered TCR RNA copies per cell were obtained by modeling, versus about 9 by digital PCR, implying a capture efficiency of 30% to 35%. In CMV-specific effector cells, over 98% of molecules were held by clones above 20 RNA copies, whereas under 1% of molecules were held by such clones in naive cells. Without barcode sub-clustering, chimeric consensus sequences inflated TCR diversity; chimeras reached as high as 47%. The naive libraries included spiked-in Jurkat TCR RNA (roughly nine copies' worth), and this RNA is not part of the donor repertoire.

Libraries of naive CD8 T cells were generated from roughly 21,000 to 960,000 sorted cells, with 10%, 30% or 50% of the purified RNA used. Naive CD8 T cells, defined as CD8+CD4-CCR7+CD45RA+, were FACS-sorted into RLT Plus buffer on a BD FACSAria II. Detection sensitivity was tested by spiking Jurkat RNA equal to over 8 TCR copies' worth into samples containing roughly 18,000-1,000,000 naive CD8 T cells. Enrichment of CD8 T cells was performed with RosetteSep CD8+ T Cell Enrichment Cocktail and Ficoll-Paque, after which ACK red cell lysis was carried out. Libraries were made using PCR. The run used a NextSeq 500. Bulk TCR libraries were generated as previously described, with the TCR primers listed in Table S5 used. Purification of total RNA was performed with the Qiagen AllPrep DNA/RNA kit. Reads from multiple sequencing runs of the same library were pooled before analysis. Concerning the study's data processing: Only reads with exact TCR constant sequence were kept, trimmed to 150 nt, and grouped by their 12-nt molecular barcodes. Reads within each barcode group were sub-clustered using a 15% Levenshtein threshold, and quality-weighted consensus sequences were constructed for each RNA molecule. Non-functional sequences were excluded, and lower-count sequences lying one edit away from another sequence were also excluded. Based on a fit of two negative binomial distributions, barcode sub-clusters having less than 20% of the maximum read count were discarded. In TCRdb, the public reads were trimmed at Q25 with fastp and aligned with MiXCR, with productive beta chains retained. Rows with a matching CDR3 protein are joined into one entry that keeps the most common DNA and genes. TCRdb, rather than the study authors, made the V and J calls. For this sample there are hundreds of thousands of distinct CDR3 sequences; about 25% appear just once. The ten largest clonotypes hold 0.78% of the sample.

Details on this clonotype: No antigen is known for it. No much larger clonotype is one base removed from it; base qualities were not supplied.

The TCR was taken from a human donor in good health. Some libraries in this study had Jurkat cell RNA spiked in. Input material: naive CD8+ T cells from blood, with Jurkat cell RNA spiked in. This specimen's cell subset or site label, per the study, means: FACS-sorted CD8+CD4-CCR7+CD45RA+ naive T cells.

The CDR3 has the sequence CASSQVPTSGSNNEQFF. The DNA is TGTGCCAGCAGCCAAGTGCCTACTAGCGGGAGCAACAATGAGCAGTTCTTC. The receptor chain draws on TRBV3-1 and TRBJ2-1; 11 middle bases align to TRBD2. Looking up the germline V gene (reference sequence) yields CDR1 LGHDT and CDR2 YNNKEL. Taken from cysteine to phenylalanine, the CDR3 has 17 residues. Only the CDR3 portion is preserved as DNA: 51 bases, with reading frame beginning at the first base. Trimming takes 1 base off V and 5 bases off J; junction bases not matched to a gene: 7.